This T cell receptor beta chain stems from a study of T cells in Graves' hyperthyroidism and ophthalmopathy. Study-wide results and limits: Model-based prediction identified ophthalmopathy a median around 6.7 months prior to its onset.

V was pared by 10 bases and J by 1 base, with 11 bases between. The germline gives CDR1 MNHEY, CDR2 SMNVEV (reference sequence). The CDR3 runs 13 residues. The sample holds many counts of this clonotype. Its cognate antigen is unknown. An absence of ophthalmopathy progression within 18 months meant stable Graves' hyperthyroidism. PBMCs were obtained from about 9 ml fresh peripheral blood. RNA transcripts gave rise to amplified TCR beta CDR3 regions. The study used the HTBI primer set for a first-round RT-PCR of the TCR CDR3. TCRdb fed the multiplex PCR reads into MiXCR, producing one record per CDR3 protein. The sample has a few hundred thousand distinct CDR3 sequences; around 15% are singletons.

The sequence was obtained from a woman between 40 and 50 years old with Graves' hyperthyroidism. This sequence joins TRBV27 and TRBJ1-5; D is perhaps TRBD1 (6 bases). Sequenced sample: blood. The CDR3 sequence is CATGGGSNQPQHF. In nucleotides, the CDR3 is TGTGCCACCGGCGGGGGCAGCAATCAGCCCCAGCATTTT.